A single sample gave rise to the 3 T cell receptor beta chains below, sequenced in a study of STAT5B mutations in CD4+ large granular lymphocyte leukemia. Some clones are missing from TCRdb's copy, which holds only in-frame ones; the method was immunoSEQ multiplex PCR. Here the sample spans tens of thousands of clones, about 70% being singletons. Sequencing was carried out using CD4+ T cells from blood buffy coats. All receptors come from a human donor in good health.

This clone was recorded a few times. V usage is TRBV4-1 and J usage is TRBJ1-1; tentatively, D is TRBD1 (6 bases). This CDR3 has 18 amino acids. The V gene's germline CDR1 is MGHRA and CDR2 YSYEKL. Trimming cost V 0 bases and J 0 bases, with 17 bases left between them. CDR3: CASSQEATGLLMNTEAFF. For the CDR3, the DNA is TGCGCCAGCAGCCAAGAGGCGACAGGACTTCTAATGAACACTGAAGCTTTCTTT.

The chain carries TRBV23-1 and TRBJ2-7; 7 bases agree with TRBD1. TRBV23-1 is treated as an ORF (open reading frame) with a function not yet certain. V lost 6 bases to trimming and J lost 5 bases; unmatched junction nucleotides: 4. The CDR3 contains 12 residues. The CDR3 DNA follows: TGCGCCAGCAGCCGGACAGGCCACGAGCAGTACGTC. The encoded protein is CASSRTGHEQYV.

J is TRBJ1-3 and V is TRBV30; unclear D gene. The germline CDR1 and CDR2 sequences are GTSNPN and SVGIG (reference sequence). The CDR3 has 13 amino acids. V was trimmed by 0 bases and J by 4 bases, leaving 7 bases between them. The CDR3 region is CAWSVPPGNTIYF. For the CDR3, the DNA is TGTGCCTGGAGTGTACCGCCGGGAAACACCATATATTTT.